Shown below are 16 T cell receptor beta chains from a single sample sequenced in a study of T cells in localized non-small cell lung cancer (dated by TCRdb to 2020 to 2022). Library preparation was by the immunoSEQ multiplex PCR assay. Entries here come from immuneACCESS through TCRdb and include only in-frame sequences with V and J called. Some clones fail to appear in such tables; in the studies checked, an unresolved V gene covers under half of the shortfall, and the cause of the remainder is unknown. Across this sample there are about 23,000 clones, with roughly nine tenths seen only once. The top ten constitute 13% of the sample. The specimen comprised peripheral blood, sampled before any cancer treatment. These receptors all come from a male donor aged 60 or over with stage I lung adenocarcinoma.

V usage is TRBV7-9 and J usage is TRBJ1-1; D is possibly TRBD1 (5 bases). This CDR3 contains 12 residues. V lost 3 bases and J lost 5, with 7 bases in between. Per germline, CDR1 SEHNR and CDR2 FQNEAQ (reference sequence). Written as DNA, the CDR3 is TGTGCCAGCAGCTTCAGGGTTACTGAAGCTTTCTTT. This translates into CASSFRVTEAFF.

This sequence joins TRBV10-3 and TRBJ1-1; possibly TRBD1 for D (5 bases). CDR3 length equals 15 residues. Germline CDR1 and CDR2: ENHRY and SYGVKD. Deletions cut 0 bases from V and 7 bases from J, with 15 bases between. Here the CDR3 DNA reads TGTGCCATCAGTGAGTCGGGCCAGGGATTAGGTGAAGCTTTCTTT. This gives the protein CAISESGQGLGEAFF.

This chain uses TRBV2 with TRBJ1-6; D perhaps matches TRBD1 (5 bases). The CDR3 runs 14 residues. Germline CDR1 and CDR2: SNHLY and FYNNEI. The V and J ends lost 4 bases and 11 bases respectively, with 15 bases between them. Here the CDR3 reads CASSVQGVVAPLHF. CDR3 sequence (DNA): TGTGCCAGCAGTGTTCAGGGTGTGGTAGCACCCCTCCACTTT. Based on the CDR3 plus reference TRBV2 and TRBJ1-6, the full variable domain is EPEVTQTPSHQVTQMGQEVILRCVPISNHLYFYWYRQILGQKVEFLVSFYNNEISEKSEIFDDQFSVERPDGSNFTLKIRSTKLEDSAMYFCASSVQGVVAPLHFGNGTRLTVT.

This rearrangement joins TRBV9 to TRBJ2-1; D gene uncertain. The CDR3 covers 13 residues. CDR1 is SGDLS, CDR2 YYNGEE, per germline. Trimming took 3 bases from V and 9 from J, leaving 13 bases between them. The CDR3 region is CASSGTLVGEQFF. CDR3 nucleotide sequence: TGTGCCAGCAGCGGAACCCTAGTGGGTGAGCAGTTCTTC.

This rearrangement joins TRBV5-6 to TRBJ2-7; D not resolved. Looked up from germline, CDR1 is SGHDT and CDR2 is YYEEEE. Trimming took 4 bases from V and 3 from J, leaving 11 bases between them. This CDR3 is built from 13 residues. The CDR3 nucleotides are TGTGCCAGCAGCACGCGGACGGGCTACGAGCAGTACTTC. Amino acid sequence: CASSTRTGYEQYF. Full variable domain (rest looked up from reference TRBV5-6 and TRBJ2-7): DAGVTQSPTHLIKTRGQQVTLRCSPKSGHDTVSWYQQALGQGPQFIFQYYEEEERQRGNFPDRFSGHQFPNYSSELNVNALLLGDSALYLCASSTRTGYEQYFGPGTRLTVT.

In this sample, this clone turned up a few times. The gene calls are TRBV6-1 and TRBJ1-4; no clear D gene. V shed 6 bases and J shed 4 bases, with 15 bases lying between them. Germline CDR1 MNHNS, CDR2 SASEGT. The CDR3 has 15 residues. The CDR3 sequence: CASRGWETFNEKLFF. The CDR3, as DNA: TGTGCCAGCAGGGGGTGGGAGACTTTTAATGAAAAACTGTTTTTT.

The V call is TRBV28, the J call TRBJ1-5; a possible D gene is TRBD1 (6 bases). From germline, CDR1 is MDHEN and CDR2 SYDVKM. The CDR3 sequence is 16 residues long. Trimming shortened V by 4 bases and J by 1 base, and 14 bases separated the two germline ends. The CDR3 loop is CASSSPGAGSNQPQHF. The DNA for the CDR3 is TGTGCCAGCAGTTCACCGGGGGCAGGAAGCAATCAGCCCCAGCATTTT.

The CDR3 nucleotides read TGTGCCAGCAGCAAAAAGACTAGGGCGAACACCGGGGAGCTGTTTTTT. As protein: CASSKKTRANTGELFF. This chain connects TRBV21-1 to TRBJ2-2; TRBD2, the table's D call, lacks a check against the DNA. TRBV21-1 is designated a pseudogene. This CDR3 is built from 16 residues.

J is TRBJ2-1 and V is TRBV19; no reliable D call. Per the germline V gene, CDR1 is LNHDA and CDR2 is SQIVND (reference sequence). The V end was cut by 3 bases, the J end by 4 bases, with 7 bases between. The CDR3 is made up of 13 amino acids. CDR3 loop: CASSMGSYNEQFF. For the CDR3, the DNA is TGTGCCAGTAGTATGGGGTCTTACAATGAGCAGTTCTTC.

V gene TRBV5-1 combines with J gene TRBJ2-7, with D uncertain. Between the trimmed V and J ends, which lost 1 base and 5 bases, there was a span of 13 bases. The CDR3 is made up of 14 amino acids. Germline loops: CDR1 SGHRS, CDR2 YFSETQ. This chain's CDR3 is CASSLLGIRDEQYF. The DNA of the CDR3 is TGCGCCAGCAGCTTGTTGGGGATTAGGGACGAGCAGTACTTC.

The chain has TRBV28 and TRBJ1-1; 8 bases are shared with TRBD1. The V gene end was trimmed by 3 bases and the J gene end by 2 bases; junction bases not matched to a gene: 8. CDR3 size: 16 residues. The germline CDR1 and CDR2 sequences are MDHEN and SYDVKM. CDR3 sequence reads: CASSFAQGAGNTEAFF. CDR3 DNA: TGTGCCAGCAGTTTTGCGCAGGGGGCAGGAAACACTGAAGCTTTCTTT.

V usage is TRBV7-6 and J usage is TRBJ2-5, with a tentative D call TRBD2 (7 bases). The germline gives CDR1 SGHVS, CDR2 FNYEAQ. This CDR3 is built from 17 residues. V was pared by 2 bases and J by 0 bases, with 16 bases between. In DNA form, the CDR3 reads TGTGCCAGCAGCTTAACGGAGGCGGGGGCTAACCAAGAGACCCAGTACTTC. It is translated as CASSLTEAGANQETQYF.

In nucleotides, the CDR3 is TGTGCCAGCAGCGTTGAAGACTATGAGCAGTTCTTC. Amino acids: CASSVEDYEQFF. The J gene is TRBJ2-1, the V gene TRBV2, with D hard to call. Trimming cost V 6 bases and J 8 bases, with 11 bases left between them. CDR1 is SNHLY and CDR2 is FYNNEI in the germline V gene. CDR3 length equals 12 residues.

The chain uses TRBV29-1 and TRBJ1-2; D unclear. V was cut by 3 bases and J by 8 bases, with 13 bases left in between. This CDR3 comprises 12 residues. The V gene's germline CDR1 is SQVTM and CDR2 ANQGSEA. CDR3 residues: CSVEGGSGGYTF. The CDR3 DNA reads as TGCAGCGTTGAGGGCGGATCAGGAGGCTACACCTTC.

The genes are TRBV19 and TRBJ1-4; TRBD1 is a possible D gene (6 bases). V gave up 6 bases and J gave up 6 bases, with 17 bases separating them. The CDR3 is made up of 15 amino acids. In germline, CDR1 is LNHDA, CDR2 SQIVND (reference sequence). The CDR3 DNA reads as TGTGCCAGTAGGCTCGGCGGGACACAGCATGAAAAACTGTTTTTT. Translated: CASRLGGTQHEKLFF.

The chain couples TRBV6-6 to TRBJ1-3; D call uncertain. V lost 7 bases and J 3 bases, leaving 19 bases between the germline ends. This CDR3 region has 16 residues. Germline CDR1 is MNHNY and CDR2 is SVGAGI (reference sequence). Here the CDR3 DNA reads TGTGCCAGCACCTCGCCGGTGGGCAGGCTTGGAAACACCATATATTTT. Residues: CASTSPVGRLGNTIYF.